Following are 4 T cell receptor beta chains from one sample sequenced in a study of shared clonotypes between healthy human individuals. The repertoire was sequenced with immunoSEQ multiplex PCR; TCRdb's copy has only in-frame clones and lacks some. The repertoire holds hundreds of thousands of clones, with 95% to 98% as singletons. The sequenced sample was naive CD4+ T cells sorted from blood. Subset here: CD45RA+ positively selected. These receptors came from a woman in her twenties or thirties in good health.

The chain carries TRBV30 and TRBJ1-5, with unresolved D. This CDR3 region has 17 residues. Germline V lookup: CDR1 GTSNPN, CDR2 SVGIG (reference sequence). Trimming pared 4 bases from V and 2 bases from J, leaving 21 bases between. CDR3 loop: CAWITVIRSGGNQPQHF. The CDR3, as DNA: TGTGCCTGGATCACGGTGATCAGGAGCGGGGGCAATCAGCCCCAGCATTTT.

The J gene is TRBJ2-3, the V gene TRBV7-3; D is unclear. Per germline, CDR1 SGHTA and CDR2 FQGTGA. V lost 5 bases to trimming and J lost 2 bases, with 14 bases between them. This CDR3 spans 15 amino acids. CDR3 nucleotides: TGTGCCAGCAGCCCCGGACGGTCTAACACAGATACGCAGTATTTT. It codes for CASSPGRSNTDTQYF.

CDR3 residues: CASSFVNSAGGYTF. Here the CDR3 DNA reads TGCGCCAGCAGCTTTGTCAACTCCGCCGGGGGCTACACCTTC. This sequence joins TRBV5-1 and TRBJ1-2; no definite D call. This CDR3 has 14 amino acids. The V end lost 2 bases, the J end lost 8 bases, and 16 bases lay between the germline ends. The germline V gene encodes CDR1 SGHRS and CDR2 YFSETQ.

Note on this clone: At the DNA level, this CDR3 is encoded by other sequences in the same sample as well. The CDR3: CASSSGGGTDTQYF. CDR3 sequence (DNA): TGTGCCAGCAGCTCAGGGGGTGGCACAGATACGCAGTATTTT. V usage is TRBV11-2 and J usage is TRBJ2-3, with TRBD1 matching 7 bases. CDR1 SGHAT and CDR2 FQNNGV come from the germline V gene. The CDR3 length is 14 residues. Trimming removed 4 bases from V and 1 base from J; junction bases left unmatched: 2.